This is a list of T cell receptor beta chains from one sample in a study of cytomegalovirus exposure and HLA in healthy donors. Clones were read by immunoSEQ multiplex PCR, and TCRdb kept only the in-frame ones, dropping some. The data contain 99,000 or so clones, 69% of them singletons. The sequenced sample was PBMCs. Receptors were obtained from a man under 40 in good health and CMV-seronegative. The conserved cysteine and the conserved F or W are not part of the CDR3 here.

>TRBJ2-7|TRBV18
ASEGTAYEQY
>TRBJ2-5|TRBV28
ASSPLGGARREQY
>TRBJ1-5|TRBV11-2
ASSLGGTGSQPQH
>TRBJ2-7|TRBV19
ASSGPGTGAPYEQY
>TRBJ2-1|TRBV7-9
SSSTGGTSGSNEQF
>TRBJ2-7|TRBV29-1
SVGWSVSYEQY
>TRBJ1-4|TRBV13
ASSLHGMGQGYEKLF
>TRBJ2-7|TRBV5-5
ASSSRTGATYEQY
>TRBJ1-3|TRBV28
ASSLYGFRNTIY
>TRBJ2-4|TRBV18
ASSNSGLAKNIQY
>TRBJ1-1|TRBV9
ASSVGTGIIEAEAF
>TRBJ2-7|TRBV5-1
ASSPGPTMTYEQY
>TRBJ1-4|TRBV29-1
SVGDSINEKLF
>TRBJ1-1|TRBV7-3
ASSRTYRADTEAF
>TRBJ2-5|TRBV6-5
ASTDRSDYQETQY
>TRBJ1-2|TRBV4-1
ASSQVAGGWEYYGYT
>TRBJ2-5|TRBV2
ASSPGQSQETQY
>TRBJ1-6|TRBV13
ASILPRGRSSGSYNSPLH
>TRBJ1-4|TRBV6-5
ASSYGRAHEKLF
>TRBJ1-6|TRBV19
ASSIGQGGSPLH
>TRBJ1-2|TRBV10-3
ATSGARSSGGDGYT
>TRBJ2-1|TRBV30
AWNPTSGIYNEQF